Listed below are T cell receptor beta chains from one sample, sequenced in a study of regulatory T cells in long-lasting Graves disease. TCRdb reprocessed the multiplex PCR reads with MiXCR, giving one entry per CDR3 protein. The table includes about 460,000 distinct CDR3 sequences, about 20% detected once. Sample: peripheral blood mononuclear cells (PBMCs), taken when the disease was refractory, from a patient treated with antithyroid drugs. The receptors shown here come from a female donor with Graves disease. Each CDR3 is given without its conserved first and last residue. The order of the fields is CDR3 protein, clone size, J gene, D gene, V gene. The D gene is left open where the match is weak. Some rows mark clone size as missing; the rest say once, few, many or name a class of expanded clone.

ASSPLGGGPSYEQY	NA	TRBJ2-7	TRBD2	TRBV9
ASSEYSVADTQY	NA	TRBJ2-3	NA	TRBV25-1
ASSPAQGLYEQY	many	TRBJ2-7	NA	TRBV12-3/TRBV12-4
ASSVDPGSSTLYYGYT	few	TRBJ1-2	NA	TRBV9
ASTSGRRYSNQPQH	many	TRBJ1-5	NA	TRBV12-3/TRBV12-4
ASSSDSPETQY	many	TRBJ2-5	NA	TRBV7-2
ASRRILREDFFS	few	TRBJ1-1	NA	TRBV6-1
ASSQDRAGVRETQY	NA	TRBJ2-5	TRBD2	TRBV4-1
ASSPPTAWGETQY	NA	TRBJ2-5	NA	TRBV5-4
AWSVSGVGEKLF	few	TRBJ1-4	NA	TRBV30
ASSLRTSGSGTDTQY	few	TRBJ2-3	TRBD2	TRBV7-2
ASSPRGPAPETQY	NA	TRBJ2-5	NA	TRBV7-9
ASSLEGWTGGNKSYEQY	NA	TRBJ2-7	TRBD1	TRBV11-2
ASSQDQGASGNTIY	NA	TRBJ1-3	TRBD1	TRBV28
ASKSRDPYEQY	many	TRBJ2-7	NA	TRBV2
ASSQTTPGLAGVEQF	NA	TRBJ2-1	TRBD2	TRBV4-1
ASRIYSNQPQH	few	TRBJ1-5	NA	TRBV2
ASSPGGLRLRDQY	many	TRBJ2-5	NA	TRBV7-9
ASSPRTGGEQY	many	TRBJ2-7	NA	TRBV12-3/TRBV12-4
ASSVGLAGESSTGELF	NA	TRBJ2-2	TRBD2	TRBV9
ASSFNPRSAGSYEKLF	few	TRBJ1-4	NA	TRBV27
ASQKGGEGYGYT	NA	TRBJ1-2	NA	TRBV3-2
ASSQDPGRAGNTIY	few	TRBJ1-3	NA	TRBV3-1
SAQPDGVTYNEQF	many	TRBJ2-1	NA	TRBV20-1
ASSPRGLQGRKLF	few	TRBJ1-4	NA	TRBV7-8
ASSPRGGTANTGELF	few	TRBJ2-2	NA	TRBV2
ATSKGQGGKSEQY	NA	TRBJ2-7	TRBD1	TRBV15
ASSFREAGNDEQY	many	TRBJ2-7	TRBD2	TRBV12-3/TRBV12-4
ASSRTGPTEAF	NA	TRBJ1-1	NA	TRBV5-4
ASSPPEETQY	many	TRBJ2-5	NA	TRBV18
SVEDLGRGVGNTIY	NA	TRBJ1-3	TRBD1	TRBV29-1
SVRVGGSSSYEQY	NA	TRBJ2-7	TRBD2	TRBV29-1